This T cell receptor beta chain originates from a study of shared clonotypes between healthy human individuals. Whole-study context: CD4 naive and CD4 memory each took three plates per donor, while CD8 naive took two and CD8 memory one.

The CDR3 runs 10 residues. CDR1 and CDR2 (germline): SGHRS, YFSETQ. Trimming pared 6 bases from V and 3 bases from J, leaving 4 bases between. Worth noting for this clone: The antigen is unknown.

The protocol was immunoSEQ multiplex PCR, while the TCRdb copy is restricted to in-frame clones and leaves out a portion. This sample carries around 2,000,000 clones, around 95% of them seen once, and the ten largest clones take 0.1% to 0.15%. Findings and caveats of the study: Naive subsets typically showed greater estimated richness than memory subsets.

Sequencing was done on a sample of naive CD4+ T cells sorted from blood. Subset reported: CD45RA+ positively selected. This receptor was obtained from a man in his late teens or twenties in good health. V is TRBV5-1 and J is TRBJ2-7, with D uncertain. CDR3 in DNA: TGCGCCAGCAACATCTACGAGCAGTACTTC. It is translated as CASNIYEQYF. Full variable domain (remainder filled in from reference TRBV5-1 and TRBJ2-7): KAGVTQTPRYLIKTRGQQVTLSCSPISGHRSVSWYQQTPGQGLQFLFEYFSETQRNKGNFPGRFSGRQFSNSRSEMNVSTLELGDSALYLCASNIYEQYFGPGTRLTVT.